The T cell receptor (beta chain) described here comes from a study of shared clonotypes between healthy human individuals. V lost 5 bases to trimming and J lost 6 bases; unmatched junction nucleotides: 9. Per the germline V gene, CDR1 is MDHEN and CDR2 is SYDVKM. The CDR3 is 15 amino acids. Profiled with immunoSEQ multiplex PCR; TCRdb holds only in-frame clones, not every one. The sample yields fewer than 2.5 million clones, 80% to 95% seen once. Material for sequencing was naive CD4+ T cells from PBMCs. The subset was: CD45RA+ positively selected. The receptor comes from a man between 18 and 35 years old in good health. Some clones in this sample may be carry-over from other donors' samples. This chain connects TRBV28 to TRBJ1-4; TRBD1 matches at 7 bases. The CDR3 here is CASSPRGGGHEKLFF. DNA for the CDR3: TGTGCCAGCAGTCCCCGTGGAGGGGGCCATGAAAAACTGTTTTTT.